The rows below give T cell receptor beta chains drawn from one sample of a study of CD8 T cells in Susac syndrome. TCRdb passed the immunoSEQ multiplex PCR reads through MiXCR, listing each CDR3 protein once. The sample consists of a few hundred thousand distinct CDR3 sequences, around 92% of them appearing once. What was sequenced was CD4+ T cells from PBMCs. Receptors were obtained from a human donor with multiple sclerosis. Both conserved end residues are part of each CDR3. D genes are given only for firm matches. Size is stated for part of the rows, as once, few or many counts, or as a class when the clone is expanded.

>TRBJ2-7|TRBV20-1|TRBD1|NA
TGCAGTGCTAGAGGCCGACAGGGCTTGATCCCTTACGAGCAGTACTTC
CSARGRQGLIPYEQYF
>TRBJ2-1|TRBV11-2|NA|NA
TGTGCCAGCAGCTTACGGCACAATGAGCAGTTCTTC
CASSLRHNEQFF
>TRBJ1-5|TRBV2|TRBD1|NA
TGTGCCAGCAGTACGGGACAGGGGGCGAGCAATCAGCCCCAGCATTTT
CASSTGQGASNQPQHF
>TRBJ2-5|TRBV19|NA|NA
TGTGCCAGTAGTATCAATTCAGGGTCTCAAGAGACCCAGTACTTC
CASSINSGSQETQYF
>TRBJ1-3|TRBV6-5|NA|NA
TGTGCCAGCAGTTTACTCTTGTTTTCGAGCGCCGAAGTGACTGGAAACACCATATATTTT
CASSLLLFSSAEVTGNTIYF
>TRBJ2-3|TRBV15|TRBD2|once
TGTGCCACCAGCAGAGCTTTCGGACTAGCGGGGGATTCCAAGGAGCAGAATACGCAGTATTTT
CATSRAFGLAGDSKEQNTQYF
>TRBJ1-2|TRBV18|NA|NA
TGTGCCAGCTCCTCTAATACTAACTATGGCTACACCTTC
CASSSNTNYGYTF
>TRBJ1-4|TRBV27|NA|NA
TGTGCCAGCAGCAGGGTCGACCGATGGAATGAAAAACTGTTTTTT
CASSRVDRWNEKLFF
>TRBJ2-7|TRBV5-1|NA|NA
TGCGCCAGCAGCTTGGGCGCAGGGGAAAATGACGAGCAGTACTTC
CASSLGAGENDEQYF
>TRBJ2-1|TRBV3-1|NA|few
TGTGCCAGCAGCCAAGCTGGACTAACCTACAATGAGCAGTTCTTC
CASSQAGLTYNEQFF
>TRBJ2-5|TRBV7-9|TRBD1|NA
TGTGCCAGCAGCATTGGACAGGGGGCTCGGGAGACCCAGTACTTC
CASSIGQGARETQYF
>TRBJ1-1|TRBV5-6|NA|NA
TGTGCCAGCGCAGTATTCACCGGGACCGACCCAGGAAACGCTGAAGCTTTCTTT
CASAVFTGTDPGNAEAFF
>TRBJ1-2|TRBV19|TRBD1|NA
TGTGCCAGTAGTGACAGGGGGATGAGGTATGGCTACACCTTC
CASSDRGMRYGYTF
>TRBJ2-1|TRBV7-8|TRBD2|NA
TGTGCCAGCAGCTTAGAAAGAGCGGGGAGGTACAATGAGCAGTTCTTC
CASSLERAGRYNEQFF
>TRBJ2-5|TRBV19|TRBD1|NA
TGTGCCAGTAGTCCCCGGGACAGGGTAATCCAAGAGACCCAGTACTTC
CASSPRDRVIQETQYF
>TRBJ1-6|TRBV2|NA|NA
TGTGCCAGCAGTGTACAGGGCGCGTCTCAGAGGATACCCCTCCACTTT
CASSVQGASQRIPLHF
>TRBJ2-2|TRBV11-2|NA|NA
TGTGCCAGCAGCTTAGGTACACTCCGGAGGGATCCCGGGGAGCTGTTTTTT
CASSLGTLRRDPGELFF
>TRBJ2-3|TRBV3-1|TRBD2|NA
TGTGCCAGCAGCCACTCGTCGGGAGGGAGGAGCACAGATACGCAGTATTTT
CASSHSSGGRSTDTQYF
>TRBJ1-3|TRBV19|NA|NA
TGTGCCAGTAGTATAGGACAGTCTACTGGAAACACCATATATTTT
CASSIGQSTGNTIYF
>TRBJ2-7|TRBV14|TRBD2|NA
TGTGCCAGCAGCCACGGGGGGGGCCTGGACTTC
CASSHGGGLDF
>TRBJ2-7|TRBV7-8|NA|NA
TGTGCCAGCAGCTTAGGGTCCGGGGTCGAGCAGTACTTC
CASSLGSGVEQYF
>TRBJ1-1|TRBV24-1|NA|NA
TGTGCCACCAGTGACCGGCGGGGACCAGCTTTCTTT
CATSDRRGPAFF
>TRBJ1-2|TRBV7-2|NA|NA
TGTGCCAGCAGCCTCAGACGGGAGGATGGCTACACCTTC
CASSLRREDGYTF
>TRBJ2-2|TRBV12-3/TRBV12-4|NA|NA
TGTGCCAGCAGTTTCCAGGGGTGGGACACCGGGGAGCTGTTTTTT
CASSFQGWDTGELFF
>TRBJ2-2|TRBV14|NA|NA
TGTGCCAGCAGCCCTTCCTTTACCGGGGAGCTGTTTTTT
CASSPSFTGELFF
>TRBJ2-4|TRBV29-1|NA|NA
TGCAGCGTTCAAACCGGGTCCTTAGCCAAAAACATTCAGTACTTC
CSVQTGSLAKNIQYF
>TRBJ2-1|TRBV7-9|NA|NA
TGTGCCAGCAGAAGCCGCAAGAACTACTACAATGAGCAGTTCTTC
CASRSRKNYYNEQFF
>TRBJ2-7|TRBV19|NA|NA
TGTGCCAGTAGTATTCGGCAGGGCCGGCAGTACTTC
CASSIRQGRQYF
>TRBJ2-7|TRBV30|TRBD1|NA
TGTGCCTGGGGACAGGGGATTGGCTACGAGCAGTACTTC
CAWGQGIGYEQYF
>TRBJ2-1|TRBV5-1|TRBD2|NA
TGCGCCAGCACCCTGGGTAGCGGGAGGACTAGCTACAATGAGCAGTTCTTC
CASTLGSGRTSYNEQFF
>TRBJ2-5|TRBV2|TRBD2|NA
TGTGCCAGCAGCCAAGGGACTAGCGGGGAGACCCAGTACTTC
CASSQGTSGETQYF
>TRBJ1-4|TRBV5-4|TRBD1|NA
TGTGCCAGCAGCTTGGGTCTGACAGGGACTAATGAAAAACTGTTTTTT
CASSLGLTGTNEKLFF
>TRBJ1-1|TRBV10-3|NA|once
TGTGCCTCGTCAATTTCAAACACTGAAGCTTTCTTT
CASSISNTEAFF